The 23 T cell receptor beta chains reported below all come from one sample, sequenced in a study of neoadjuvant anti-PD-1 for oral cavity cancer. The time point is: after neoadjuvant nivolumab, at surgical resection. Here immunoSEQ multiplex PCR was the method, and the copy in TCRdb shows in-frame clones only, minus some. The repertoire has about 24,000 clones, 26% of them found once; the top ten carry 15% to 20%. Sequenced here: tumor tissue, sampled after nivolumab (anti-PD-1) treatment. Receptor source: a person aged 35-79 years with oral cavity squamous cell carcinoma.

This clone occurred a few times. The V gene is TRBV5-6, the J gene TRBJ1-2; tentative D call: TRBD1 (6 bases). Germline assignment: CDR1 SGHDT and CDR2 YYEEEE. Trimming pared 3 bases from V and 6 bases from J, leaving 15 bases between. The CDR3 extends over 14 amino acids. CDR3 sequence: CASSWGSGVNGYTF. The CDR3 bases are TGTGCCAGCAGCTGGGGTTCAGGGGTGAATGGCTACACCTTC.

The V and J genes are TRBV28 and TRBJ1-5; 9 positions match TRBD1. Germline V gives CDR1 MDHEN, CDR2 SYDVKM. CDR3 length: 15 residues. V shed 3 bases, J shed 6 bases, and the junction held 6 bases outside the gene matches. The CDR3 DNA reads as TGTGCCAGCAGTTTGGGGGACAGGGCGGGTCAGCCCCAGCATTTT. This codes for CASSLGDRAGQPQHF.

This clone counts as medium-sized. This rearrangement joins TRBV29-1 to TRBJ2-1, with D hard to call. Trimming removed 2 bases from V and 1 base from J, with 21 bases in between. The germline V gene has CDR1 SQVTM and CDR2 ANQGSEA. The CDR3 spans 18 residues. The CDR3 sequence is CSVESILNGFPSYNEQFF. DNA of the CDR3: TGCAGCGTTGAATCCATTCTTAACGGGTTCCCGTCCTACAATGAGCAGTTCTTC.

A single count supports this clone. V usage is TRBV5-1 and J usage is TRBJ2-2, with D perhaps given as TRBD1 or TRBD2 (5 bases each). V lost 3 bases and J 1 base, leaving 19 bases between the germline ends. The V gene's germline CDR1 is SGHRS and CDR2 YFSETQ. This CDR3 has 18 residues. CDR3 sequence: CASSYSFSGTVNTGELFF. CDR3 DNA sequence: TGCGCCAGCAGCTACTCATTCTCCGGGACGGTGAACACCGGGGAGCTGTTTTTT.

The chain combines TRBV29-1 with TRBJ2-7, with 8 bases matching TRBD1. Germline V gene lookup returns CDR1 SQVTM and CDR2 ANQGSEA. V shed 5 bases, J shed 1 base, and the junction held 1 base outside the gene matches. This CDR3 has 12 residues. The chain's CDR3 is CSVQGASYEQYF. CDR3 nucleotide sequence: TGCAGCGTTCAGGGGGCATCCTACGAGCAGTACTTC.

CDR3 sequence (DNA): TGTGCTACGAACGTTGGCGACGAGCAGTACTTC. Residues: CATNVGDEQYF. The chain employs TRBV27 and TRBJ2-7; D gene ambiguous. Germline-derived CDR1 and CDR2 are MNHEY and SMNVEV (reference sequence). The CDR3 is 11 amino acids.

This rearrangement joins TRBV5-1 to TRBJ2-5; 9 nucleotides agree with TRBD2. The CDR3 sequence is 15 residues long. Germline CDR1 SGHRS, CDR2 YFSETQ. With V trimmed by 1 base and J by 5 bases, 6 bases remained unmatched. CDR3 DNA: TGCGCCAGCAGCTTGCTAGCGGGACTGGATGAGACCCAGTACTTC. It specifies CASSLLAGLDETQYF.

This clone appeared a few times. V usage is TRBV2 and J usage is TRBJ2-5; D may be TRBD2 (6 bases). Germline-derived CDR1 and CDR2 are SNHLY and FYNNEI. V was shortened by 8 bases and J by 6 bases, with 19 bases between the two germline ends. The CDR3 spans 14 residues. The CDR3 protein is CASSLSGDFQTQYF. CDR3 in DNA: TGTGCCAGCTCTCTTTCGGGAGATTTCCAGACCCAGTACTTC.

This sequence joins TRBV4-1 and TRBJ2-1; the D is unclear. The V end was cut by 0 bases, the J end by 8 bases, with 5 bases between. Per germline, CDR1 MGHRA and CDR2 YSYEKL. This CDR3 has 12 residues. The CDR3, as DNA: TGCGCCAGCAGCCAAGATAGCCATGAGCAGTTCTTC. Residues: CASSQDSHEQFF.

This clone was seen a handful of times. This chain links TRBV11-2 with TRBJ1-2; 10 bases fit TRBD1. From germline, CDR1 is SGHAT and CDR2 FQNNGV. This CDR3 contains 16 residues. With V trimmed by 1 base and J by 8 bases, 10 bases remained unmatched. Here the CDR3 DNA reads TGTGCCAGCAGCTTAGTCTCTGACAGGGGGCGAGGGGGCTACACCTTC. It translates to CASSLVSDRGRGGYTF.

The CDR3 sequence is CASHGLGSGANVLTF. CDR3 in DNA: TGTGCCAGCCATGGACTGGGCTCTGGGGCCAACGTCCTGACTTTC. V is TRBV28 and J is TRBJ2-6; a weak D match, TRBD2 (5 bases). In germline, CDR1 is MDHEN, CDR2 SYDVKM. CDR3 length: 15 amino acids. V shed 8 bases and J shed 0 bases, with 11 bases lying between them.

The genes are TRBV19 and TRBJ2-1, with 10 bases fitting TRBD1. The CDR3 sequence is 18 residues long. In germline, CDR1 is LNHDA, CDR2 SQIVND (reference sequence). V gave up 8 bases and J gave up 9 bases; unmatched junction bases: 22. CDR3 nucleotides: TGTGCCAGTTACGAGTTCTTTTCTCCGGGACAGGGGTGGGGTGAGCAGTTCTTC. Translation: CASYEFFSPGQGWGEQFF.

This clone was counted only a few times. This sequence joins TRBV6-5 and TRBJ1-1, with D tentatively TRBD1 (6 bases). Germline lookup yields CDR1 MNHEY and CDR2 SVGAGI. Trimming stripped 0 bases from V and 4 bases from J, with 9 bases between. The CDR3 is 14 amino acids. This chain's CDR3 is CASSYSGGGTEAFF. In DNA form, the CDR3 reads TGTGCCAGCAGTTACTCGGGGGGCGGCACTGAAGCTTTCTTT.

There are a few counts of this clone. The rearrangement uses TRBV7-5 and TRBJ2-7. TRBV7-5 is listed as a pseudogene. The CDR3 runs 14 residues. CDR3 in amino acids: CVRTPHGRRDEQYF. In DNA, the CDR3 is TGTGTCAGAACCCCCCACGGCAGAAGGGACGAGCAGTACTTC.

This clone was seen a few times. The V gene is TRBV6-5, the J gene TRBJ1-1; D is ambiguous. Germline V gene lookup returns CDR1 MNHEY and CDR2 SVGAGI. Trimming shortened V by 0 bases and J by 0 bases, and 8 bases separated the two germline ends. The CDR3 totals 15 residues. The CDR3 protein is CASSYSNGVNTEAFF. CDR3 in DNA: TGTGCCAGCAGTTACTCGAACGGTGTGAACACTGAAGCTTTCTTT.

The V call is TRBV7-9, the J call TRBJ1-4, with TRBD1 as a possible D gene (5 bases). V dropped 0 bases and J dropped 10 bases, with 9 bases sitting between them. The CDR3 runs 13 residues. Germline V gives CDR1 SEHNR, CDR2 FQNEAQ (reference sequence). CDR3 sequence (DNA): TGTGCCAGCAGCTTAGCTGGGAGGGGAAAACTGTTTTTT. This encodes CASSLAGRGKLFF. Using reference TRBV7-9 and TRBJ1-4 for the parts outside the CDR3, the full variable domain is DTGVSQNPRHKITKRGQNVTFRCDPISEHNRLYWYRQTLGQGPEFLTYFQNEAQLEKSRLLSDRFSAERPKGSFSTLEIQRTEQGDSAMYLCASSLAGRGKLFFGSGTQLSVL.

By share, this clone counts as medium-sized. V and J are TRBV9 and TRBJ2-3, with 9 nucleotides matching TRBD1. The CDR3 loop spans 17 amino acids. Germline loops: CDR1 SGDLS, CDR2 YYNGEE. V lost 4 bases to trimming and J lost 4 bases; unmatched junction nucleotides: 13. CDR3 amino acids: CASSRVPTGGGADTQYF. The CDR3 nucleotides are TGTGCCAGCAGCAGGGTTCCTACAGGGGGCGGTGCAGATACGCAGTATTTT.

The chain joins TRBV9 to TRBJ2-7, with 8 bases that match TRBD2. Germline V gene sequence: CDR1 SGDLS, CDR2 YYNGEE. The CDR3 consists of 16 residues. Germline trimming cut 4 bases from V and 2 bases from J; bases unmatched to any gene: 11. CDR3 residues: CASSLVASGFTYEQYF. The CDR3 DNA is TGTGCCAGCAGCTTAGTGGCTAGCGGGTTCACCTACGAGCAGTACTTC. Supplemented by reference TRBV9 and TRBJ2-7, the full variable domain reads DSGVTQTPKHLITATGQRVTLRCSPRSGDLSVYWYQQSLDQGLQFLIQYYNGEERAKGNILERFSAQQFPDLHSELNLSSLELGDSALYFCASSLVASGFTYEQYFGPGTRLTVT.

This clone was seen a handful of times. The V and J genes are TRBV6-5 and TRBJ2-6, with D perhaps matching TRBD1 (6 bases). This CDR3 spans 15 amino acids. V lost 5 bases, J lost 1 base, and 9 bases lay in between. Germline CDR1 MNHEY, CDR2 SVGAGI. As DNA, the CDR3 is TGTGCCAGCAGTACCCAGGGGTCTGGGGCCAACGTCCTGACTTTC. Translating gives CASSTQGSGANVLTF.

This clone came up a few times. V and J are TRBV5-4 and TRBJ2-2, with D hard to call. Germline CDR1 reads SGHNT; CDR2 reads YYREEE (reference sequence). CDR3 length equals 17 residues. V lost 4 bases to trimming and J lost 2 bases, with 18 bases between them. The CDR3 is CASSPVAGIVNTGELFF. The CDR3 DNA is TGTGCCAGCAGCCCGGTCGCCGGAATAGTAAACACCGGGGAGCTGTTTTTT.

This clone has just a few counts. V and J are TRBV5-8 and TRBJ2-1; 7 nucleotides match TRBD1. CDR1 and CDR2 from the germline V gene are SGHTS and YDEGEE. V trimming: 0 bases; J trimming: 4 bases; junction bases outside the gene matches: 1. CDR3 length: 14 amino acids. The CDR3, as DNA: TGTGCCAGCAGCTTGGGGGACAGTTACAATGAGCAGTTCTTC. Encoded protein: CASSLGDSYNEQFF.

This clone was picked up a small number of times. CDR3 sequence (DNA): TGTGCCAGCGGACTGATGAGCGGGAGGGCCTACGAGCAGTACTTC. The encoded protein is CASGLMSGRAYEQYF. V usage is TRBV27 and J usage is TRBJ2-7, with 10 bases that match TRBD2. Germline trimming cut 8 bases from V and 2 bases from J; bases unmatched to any gene: 9. The CDR3 sequence is 15 residues long. Germline CDR1 MNHEY, CDR2 SMNVEV (reference sequence).

CDR3 sequence reads: CASSFSSYEQYF. The CDR3 nucleotides are TGTGCCAGCAGCTTTAGCTCCTACGAGCAGTACTTC. This chain connects TRBV11-1 to TRBJ2-7; D not certain. This CDR3 has 12 residues. Trimming removed 3 bases from V and 0 bases from J, with 3 bases in between. Looked up from germline, CDR1 is SGHAT and CDR2 is FQDESV (reference sequence).